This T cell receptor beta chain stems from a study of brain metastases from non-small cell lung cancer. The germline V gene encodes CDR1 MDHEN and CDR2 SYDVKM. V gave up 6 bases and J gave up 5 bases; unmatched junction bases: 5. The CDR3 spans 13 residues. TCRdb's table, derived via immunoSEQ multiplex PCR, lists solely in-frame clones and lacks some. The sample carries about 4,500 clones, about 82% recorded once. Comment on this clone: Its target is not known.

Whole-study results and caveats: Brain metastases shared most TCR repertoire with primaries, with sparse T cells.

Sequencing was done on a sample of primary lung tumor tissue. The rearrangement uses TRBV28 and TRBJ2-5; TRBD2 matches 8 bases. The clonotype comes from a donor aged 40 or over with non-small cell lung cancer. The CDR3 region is CASRYPGGETQYF. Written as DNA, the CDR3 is TGTGCCAGCAGATACCCGGGGGGGGAGACCCAGTACTTC. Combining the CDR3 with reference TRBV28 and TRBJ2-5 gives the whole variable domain DVKVTQSSRYLVKRTGEKVFLECVQDMDHENMFWYRQDPGLGLRLIYFSYDVKMKEKGDIPEGYSVSREKKERFSLILESASTNQTSMYLCASRYPGGETQYFGPGTRLLVL.